The 31 T cell receptor beta chains below come from one sample, sequenced in a study of T cell repertoires in cytomegalovirus infection. TCRdb passed the reads through MiXCR, listing each CDR3 protein once. The table shows roughly 230,000 distinct CDR3 sequences, with over 15% occurring only once. Sample: CD8+ T cells from PBMCs. These receptors were taken from a human donor in good health (CMV status not recorded). Some clones in this sample may be carry-over from other donors' samples.

Of note for this clonotype: A much more abundant neighbour one base away suggests this may be a read error. The missing conserved phenylalanine or tryptophan at the end of this CDR3 makes a read error likely. The chain combines TRBV7-6 with TRBJ2-7, with D possibly TRBD1 on 5 matching bases. The CDR3 spans 13 residues. V shed 3 bases and J shed 0 bases, with 6 bases lying between them. Germline CDR1 reads SGHVS; CDR2 reads FNYEAQ. For the CDR3, the DNA is TGTGCCAGCAGCTTGGACACCTCCTACGAGCAGTACTTA. Translation gives CASSLDTSYEQYL.

This clonotype was picked up a small number of times. V and J are TRBV12-3 or TRBV12-4 and TRBJ2-5; 7 bases agree with TRBD2. Trimming cost V 6 bases and J 1 base; bases outside gene matches: 2. The CDR3 runs to 13 residues. The CDR3 reads CASRGGGQETQYF. As DNA, the CDR3 is TGTGCCAGCAGAGGCGGGGGCCAAGAGACCCAGTACTTC.

The V call is TRBV2, the J call TRBJ1-1, with no clear D. Trimming removed 4 bases from V and 7 bases from J, with 13 bases in between. The CDR3 has 13 residues. Germline CDR1 and CDR2: SNHLY and FYNNEI. The CDR3 protein is CASSVVGGSEAFF. The CDR3 coding sequence is TGTGCCAGCAGTGTTGTAGGAGGGAGTGAAGCTTTCTTT.

This clonotype was seen ten or more times. This chain uses TRBV5-4 with TRBJ2-1, with D possibly matching TRBD2 (5 bases). Trimming removed 5 bases from V and 0 bases from J, with 9 bases in between. This CDR3 is 14 amino acids long. The germline V gene encodes CDR1 SGHNT and CDR2 YYREEE (reference sequence). As DNA, the CDR3 is TGTGCCAGCAGTAGTGGGAGCTCCTACAATGAGCAGTTCTTC. It codes for CASSSGSSYNEQFF.

The DNA for the CDR3 is TGTGCCAGCAGCGTGCTGTGGGATGAAAAACTGTTTTTT. It codes for CASSVLWDEKLFF. The gene calls are TRBV7-9 and TRBJ1-4; no firm D call. V dropped 5 bases and J dropped 6 bases, with 10 bases sitting between them. Germline CDR1 and CDR2: SEHNR and FQNEAQ (reference sequence). This CDR3 has 13 residues.

The chain combines TRBV29-1 with TRBJ2-1; TRBD1 is a possible D gene (5 bases). CDR3 length equals 13 residues. Deletions cut 4 bases from V and 4 bases from J, with 11 bases between. From germline, CDR1 is SQVTM and CDR2 ANQGSEA. CDR3 DNA sequence: TGCAGCGTTGCAGGGCTAGTGTACAATGAGCAGTTCTTC. This codes for CSVAGLVYNEQFF.

This clonotype was observed many times. The chain is built from TRBV6-1 and TRBJ2-1, with 7 bases that match TRBD2. The CDR3 consists of 15 residues. Trimming took 0 bases from V and 3 from J; bases not matched to a gene: 2. The germline CDR1 and CDR2 sequences are MNHNS and SASEGT. For the CDR3, the DNA is TGTGCCAGCAGTGAAGCCGGGGGGAACTACAATGAGCAGTTCTTC. It yields the protein CASSEAGGNYNEQFF.

This clonotype came up many times. The genes are TRBV6-1 and TRBJ1-1; D call uncertain. The V gene's germline CDR1 is MNHNS and CDR2 SASEGT. The length of the CDR3 is 17 residues. Between the trimmed V and J ends, which lost 1 base and 0 bases, there was a span of 15 bases. The CDR3 nucleotides are TGTGCCAGCAGTGAAGATTTGGGTACAGTCATGAACACTGAAGCTTTCTTT. As protein: CASSEDLGTVMNTEAFF.

This clonotype was recorded a few times. The V call is TRBV27, the J call TRBJ2-1; D gene uncertain. Germline-derived CDR1 and CDR2 are MNHEY and SMNVEV (reference sequence). V was pared by 4 bases and J by 6 bases, with 10 bases between. This CDR3 contains 13 residues. CDR3 sequence: CASSYSETNEQFF. The CDR3 region has the DNA TGTGCCAGCAGTTACTCGGAGACCAATGAGCAGTTCTTC.

In this sample, this clonotype turned up many times. The J gene is TRBJ2-1, the V gene TRBV6-2 or TRBV6-3; 13 bases fit TRBD2. Looked up from germline, CDR1 is MNHEY and CDR2 is SVGEGT. J lost 7 bases, V lost 4 bases, and 1 base had no gene match. This CDR3 has 14 residues. CDR3 loop: CASSSGLAGNEQFF. The CDR3, as DNA: TGTGCCAGCAGTTCGGGACTAGCGGGGAATGAGCAGTTCTTC.

CDR3 amino acids: CASSEFAAEAFF. In DNA form, the CDR3 reads TGTGCCAGCAGCGAGTTCGCGGCTGAAGCTTTCTTT. V gene TRBV7-9 combines with J gene TRBJ1-1; D unclear. Trimming removed 5 bases at V and 6 bases at J, with 10 bases between. The CDR3 extends over 12 amino acids. Germline CDR1 and CDR2: SEHNR and FQNEAQ (reference sequence).

In its sample, this clonotype was seen many times. The V call is TRBV6-5, the J call TRBJ2-5; 7 nucleotides align to TRBD1. Trimming cost V 5 bases and J 3 bases; bases outside gene matches: 9. This CDR3 spans 15 amino acids. Germline CDR1 reads MNHEY; CDR2 reads SVGAGI. The CDR3, as DNA: TGTGCCAGCAGTCCAGGGACAGTTCCCGAAGAGACCCAGTACTTC. It encodes CASSPGTVPEETQYF.

The V and J genes are TRBV20-1 and TRBJ1-1; a weak D match, TRBD1 (5 bases). This CDR3 region has 14 residues. Germline-derived CDR1 and CDR2 are DFQATT and SNEGSKA (reference sequence). The V and J ends lost 3 bases and 7 bases respectively, with 18 bases between them. This CDR3 is CSAREGPWGDEAFF. CDR3 DNA: TGCAGTGCTAGGGAGGGGCCATGGGGGGATGAAGCTTTCTTT.

The J gene is TRBJ1-2, the V gene TRBV5-6; 10 nucleotides match TRBD1. Germline V gene data show CDR1 as SGHDT and CDR2 as YYEEEE. J gave up 5 bases and V 0 bases, and 7 bases lay outside the gene matches. The CDR3 is 16 residues long. The DNA of the CDR3 is TGTGCCAGCAGCTTGGGCCGACAGGGGGCAGGGTATGGCTACACCTTC. Translation gives CASSLGRQGAGYGYTF.

The rearrangement joins TRBV28 to TRBJ2-2; the D gene is possibly TRBD1 (5 bases). This CDR3 contains 12 residues. V lost 10 bases and J lost 6, with 12 bases in between. Germline V CDR1 and CDR2: MDHEN, SYDVKM. The CDR3 bases are TGTGCCACCATAACCAGGGCCGGGGAGCTGTTTTTT. This encodes CATITRAGELFF.

The chain joins TRBV11-2 to TRBJ2-2; 7 bases are shared with TRBD1. The CDR3 contains 20 residues. CDR1 SGHAT and CDR2 FQNNGV come from the germline V gene. V trimming: 3 bases; J trimming: 1 base; junction bases outside the gene matches: 17. The CDR3 DNA sequence: TGTGCCAGCAGCTTCCCTACAGGGCCTCACAGGGGTCGGAACACCGGGGAGCTGTTTTTT. As protein: CASSFPTGPHRGRNTGELFF.

This chain uses TRBV7-9 with TRBJ1-1, with D hard to call. CDR3 length: 14 residues. Trimming pared 5 bases from V and 4 bases from J, leaving 14 bases between. The germline gives CDR1 SEHNR, CDR2 FQNEAQ (reference sequence). The CDR3 bases are TGTGCCAGCAGCCCGAGGCGTAGCGGCACTGAAGCTTTCTTT. This translates into CASSPRRSGTEAFF.

The J gene is TRBJ2-7, the V gene TRBV29-1; 7 bases map to TRBD1. The CDR3 sequence is 13 residues long. The germline CDR1 and CDR2 sequences are SQVTM and ANQGSEA. J lost 4 bases, V lost 5 bases, and 8 bases had no gene match. The CDR3 nucleotides read TGCAGCGTTCAGACAGGGAATACGTACGAGCAGTACTTC. Protein: CSVQTGNTYEQYF.

This clonotype has at least ten counts. The V and J genes are TRBV7-9 and TRBJ1-2, with TRBD1 matching 9 bases. The trim removed 5 bases at V and 4 bases at J, leaving 5 bases unmatched. Germline V gene data show CDR1 as SEHNR and CDR2 as FQNEAQ (reference sequence). This CDR3 is built from 14 residues. The CDR3: CASSLGTGTYGYTF. The DNA for the CDR3 is TGTGCCAGCAGCCTAGGGACAGGGACCTATGGCTACACCTTC.

The gene calls are TRBV2 and TRBJ1-2; 9 bases map to TRBD1. This CDR3 contains 15 residues. V lost 6 bases, J lost 5 bases, and 10 bases stayed unmatched. Looked up from germline, CDR1 is SNHLY and CDR2 is FYNNEI. The CDR3 reads CASREYRGLRYGYTF. CDR3 nucleotides: TGTGCCAGCAGAGAATACAGGGGGCTACGATATGGCTACACCTTC.

In this sample, this clonotype turned up a few times. The chain joins TRBV28 to TRBJ2-7, with unresolved D. The V gene lost 3 bases and the J gene lost 3 bases, with 9 bases spanning the gap. CDR3 size: 13 residues. Germline assignment: CDR1 MDHEN and CDR2 SYDVKM. Here the CDR3 DNA reads TGTGCCAGCAGTTTCGGCAGGTACTACGAGCAGTACTTC. This sequence encodes CASSFGRYYEQYF.

The sample holds a few counts of this clonotype. The rearrangement uses TRBV29-1 and TRBJ1-2, with D perhaps matching TRBD1 (6 bases). The V end was cut by 5 bases, the J end by 2 bases, with 9 bases between. In germline, CDR1 is SQVTM, CDR2 ANQGSEA. The CDR3 covers 12 residues. As DNA, the CDR3 is TGCAGCGTTCCCACAGGGAACTATGGCTACACCTTC. Protein sequence: CSVPTGNYGYTF.

Many counts were recorded for this clonotype. The chain recombines TRBV14 with TRBJ2-1; D unclear. The V gene's germline CDR1 is SGHDN and CDR2 FVKESK. This CDR3 contains 15 residues. V dropped 0 bases and J dropped 9 bases, with 15 bases sitting between them. CDR3 DNA: TGTGCCAGCAGCCAAGAGAACACCCCATTCGGTGAGCAGTTCTTC. Translating gives CASSQENTPFGEQFF.

The CDR3 DNA follows: TGCGCCAGCAGCTCGGGGCAGGGCACGGACGAGCAGTACTTC. Translation: CASSSGQGTDEQYF. This rearrangement joins TRBV5-1 to TRBJ2-7; D tentatively fits TRBD1 or TRBD2 (5 bases each). V lost 3 bases to trimming and J lost 5 bases, with 15 bases between them. Germline CDR1 SGHRS, CDR2 YFSETQ. This CDR3 is 14 amino acids long.

The V and J genes are TRBV5-6 and TRBJ2-1, with D uncertain. This CDR3 has 15 residues. CDR1 and CDR2 from the germline V gene are SGHDT and YYEEEE. With 0 bases removed from V and 3 bases from J, the gap between germline ends came to 10 bases. The CDR3 nucleotides read TGTGCCAGCAGCTTGGGATACCCCTTCTACAATGAGCAGTTCTTC. This sequence encodes CASSLGYPFYNEQFF.

The chain recombines TRBV6-2 or TRBV6-3 with TRBJ1-6; the D gene is possibly TRBD1 (6 bases). This CDR3 comprises 18 residues. Germline CDR1 is MNHEY and CDR2 is SVGEGT. Trimming took 6 bases from V and 5 from J, leaving 23 bases between them. CDR3 protein: CASRDGGRSRIHNSPLHF. In DNA form, the CDR3 reads TGTGCCAGCAGGGACGGGGGCAGGTCGAGGATACATAATTCACCCCTCCACTTT.

V is TRBV11-1 and J is TRBJ2-5; D ambiguous. In germline, CDR1 is SGHAT, CDR2 FQDESV (reference sequence). The CDR3 length is 15 residues. V lost 0 bases and J lost 5, with 13 bases in between. The CDR3 DNA reads TGTGCCAGCAGCTTAGCGCTTGGGCTTCGGGAGACCCAGTACTTC. This gives the protein CASSLALGLRETQYF.

The chain is built from TRBV6-2 or TRBV6-3 and TRBJ1-1; D is perhaps TRBD1 (5 bases). V was trimmed by 8 bases and J by 1 base, leaving 20 bases between them. This CDR3 is 16 amino acids long. The germline V gene has CDR1 MNHEY and CDR2 SVGEGT. CDR3 DNA sequence: TGTGCCAGCGGAGACTGGGGGTACTTGGAGAACACTGAAGCTTTCTTT. Amino acids: CASGDWGYLENTEAFF.

This clonotype has a count of ten or more. The gene calls are TRBV7-9 and TRBJ2-7, with a weak D call TRBD1 (5 bases). Deletions cut 5 bases from V and 0 bases from J, with 11 bases between. CDR3 length equals 14 residues. Germline CDR1 and CDR2: SEHNR and FQNEAQ (reference sequence). This CDR3 is CASSARVNSYEQYF. CDR3 sequence (DNA): TGTGCCAGCAGCGCCAGGGTGAACTCCTACGAGCAGTACTTC.

This clonotype was counted many times. V and J are TRBV7-9 and TRBJ1-5; TRBD1 matches at 7 bases. The CDR3 covers 13 residues. J lost 5 bases, V lost 6 bases, and 4 bases had no gene match. Germline CDR1 is SEHNR and CDR2 is FQNEAQ (reference sequence). The CDR3 DNA is TGTGCCAGCAGAAGGGACAGCGATCAGCCCCAGCATTTT. It codes for CASRRDSDQPQHF.

This clonotype was recorded many times. V and J are TRBV7-9 and TRBJ2-1; 8 bases are shared with TRBD1. Unmatched junction bases numbered 5, after V lost 7 bases and J lost 3 bases. CDR1 is SEHNR, CDR2 FQNEAQ, per germline (reference sequence). The CDR3 has 14 amino acids. CDR3 protein: CASNPDRDYNEQFF. The CDR3, as DNA: TGTGCCAGCAACCCGGACAGGGACTACAATGAGCAGTTCTTC.